The 11 T cell receptor beta chains in this list originate from one sample, sequenced in a study of blood T cells in healthy people across ages. Primed by a sample-barcoded 5' primer and a J-beta primer mix, a second PCR proceeded for roughly 7 to 12 cycles. TCRdb re-called the 5' RACE reads with MiXCR, one entry per CDR3 protein. This table has fewer than 1.5 million distinct CDR3 sequences, 42% appearing once. The sample was blood. The receptors come from a woman in her late teens or twenties in good health.

This chain links TRBV29-1 with TRBJ2-7; D remains ambiguous. The germline V gene has CDR1 SQVTM and CDR2 ANQGSEA. V was trimmed by 7 bases and J by 6 bases, leaving 13 bases between them. This CDR3 comprises 11 residues. CDR3 amino acids: CSAGAASEQYF. The CDR3, as DNA: TGCAGCGCCGGAGCAGCTTCCGAGCAGTACTTC.

V usage is TRBV5-1 and J usage is TRBJ2-7; D may match TRBD1 or TRBD2 (5 bases each). Trimming stripped 5 bases from V and 1 base from J, with 13 bases between. Germline V CDR1 and CDR2: SGHRS, YFSETQ. The CDR3 is 14 amino acids. This CDR3 reads CASRTLGVSYEQYF. The CDR3 region has the DNA TGCGCCAGCAGGACCCTGGGGGTGTCCTACGAGCAGTACTTC.

The chain couples TRBV7-2 to TRBJ1-2, with a weak D call TRBD1 (5 bases). The CDR3 sequence is 13 residues long. Germline V gene data show CDR1 as SGHTA and CDR2 as FQGNSA. Trimming left V 3 bases short and J 3 bases short, with 8 bases between. CDR3 nucleotides: TGTGCCAGCAGCTTCGGGGCCCACTATGGCTACACCTTC. Its translation is CASSFGAHYGYTF.

This clonotype was counted ten times or more. DNA for the CDR3: TGTGCCAGCAGGCGACAGGGGGCAATTGAGACCCAGTACTTC. Translating gives CASRRQGAIETQYF. V usage is TRBV12-3 or TRBV12-4 and J usage is TRBJ2-5; 10 nucleotides line up with TRBD1. The V and J ends lost 6 bases and 5 bases, in that order; junction bases with no gene match: 6. This CDR3 region has 14 residues.

The chain uses TRBV12-3 or TRBV12-4 and TRBJ2-1, with 13 bases fitting TRBD2. CDR3 length equals 15 residues. V shed 5 bases, J shed 9 bases, and the junction held 7 bases outside the gene matches. CDR3 bases: TGTGCCAGCAGTCCAACTAGCGGGGGGGCGATTGAGCAGTTCTTC. This encodes CASSPTSGGAIEQFF.

This rearrangement joins TRBV7-8 to TRBJ1-5, with TRBD1 matching 11 bases. The V gene's germline CDR1 is SGHVS and CDR2 FQNEAQ. This CDR3 spans 15 amino acids. After removal of 5 bases from V and 3 bases from J, the junction contained 3 bases not matched to a gene. The CDR3 bases are TGTGCCAGCAGCGCCGGACAGGGGGCCAATCAGCCCCAGCATTTT. Translated, it gives CASSAGQGANQPQHF.

For the CDR3, the DNA is TGTGCCAGCAGCTTAGCGGTCGCTGCGGGAGGGCCTCGGGTTGGTGAGACCCAGTTCTTC. It translates to CASSLAVAAGGPRVGETQFF. The V call is TRBV7-2, the J call TRBJ2-1, with TRBD2 matching over 9 bases. There are 20 residues in the CDR3. Trimming cost V 0 bases and J 13 bases; bases outside gene matches: 25. CDR1 is SGHTA and CDR2 is FQGNSA in the germline V gene.

This clonotype was recorded a few times. The chain couples TRBV4-2 to TRBJ2-7; maybe TRBD2 (6 bases). The CDR3 has 16 amino acids. The germline gives CDR1 LGHNA, CDR2 YNFKEQ. The germline V and J ends were trimmed by 4 bases and 1 base, with 17 bases remaining between them. The CDR3 loop reads CASSRAQGSGSYEQYF. As DNA, the CDR3 is TGTGCCAGCAGCCGGGCCCAGGGTAGCGGATCCTACGAGCAGTACTTC.

This sequence joins TRBV7-2 and TRBJ2-1, with 7 bases that match TRBD2. The CDR3 length is 13 residues. Looked up from germline, CDR1 is SGHTA and CDR2 is FQGNSA. V was pared by 5 bases and J by 5 bases, with 3 bases of the junction left unmatched. The CDR3: CASSPGLHNEQFF. The CDR3 DNA follows: TGTGCCAGCAGCCCGGGACTACACAATGAGCAGTTCTTC.

CDR3 sequence (DNA): TGCGCCAGCAGCCAAGATCAAGGGACAGTTGCTTATGGCTACACCTTC. Amino acids: CASSQDQGTVAYGYTF. V is TRBV4-1 and J is TRBJ1-2; 7 nucleotides align to TRBD1. The CDR3 loop spans 16 amino acids. CDR1 MGHRA and CDR2 YSYEKL come from the germline V gene. V gave up 0 bases and J gave up 5 bases; unmatched junction bases: 9.

This clonotype was seen a few times. The rearrangement joins TRBV12-3 or TRBV12-4 to TRBJ1-2, with D maybe TRBD1 (5 bases). CDR3 length: 14 amino acids. V lost 5 bases and J lost 4, with 14 bases in between. In nucleotides, the CDR3 is TGTGCCAGCAGTCCCCGACAGACCTCCTATGGCTACACCTTC. Translated: CASSPRQTSYGYTF.